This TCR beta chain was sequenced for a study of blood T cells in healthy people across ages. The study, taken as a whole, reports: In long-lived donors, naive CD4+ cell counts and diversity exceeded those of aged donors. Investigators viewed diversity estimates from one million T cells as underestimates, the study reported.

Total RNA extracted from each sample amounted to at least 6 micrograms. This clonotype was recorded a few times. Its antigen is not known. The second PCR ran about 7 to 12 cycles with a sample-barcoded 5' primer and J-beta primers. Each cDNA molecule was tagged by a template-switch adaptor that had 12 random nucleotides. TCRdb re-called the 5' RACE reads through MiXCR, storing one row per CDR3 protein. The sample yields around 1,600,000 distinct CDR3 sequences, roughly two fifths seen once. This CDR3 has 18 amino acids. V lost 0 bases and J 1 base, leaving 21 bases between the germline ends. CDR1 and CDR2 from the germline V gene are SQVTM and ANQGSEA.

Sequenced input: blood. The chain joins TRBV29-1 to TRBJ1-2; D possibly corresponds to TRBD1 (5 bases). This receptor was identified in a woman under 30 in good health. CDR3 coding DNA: TGCAGCGTTGAAGATCGCCCAGGGCCTCTCGGCCGTAACTATGGCTACACCTTC. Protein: CSVEDRPGPLGRNYGYTF.